This TCR beta chain derives from a study of CD8 T cells in Susac syndrome. Sequencing of TCR beta was performed on blood CD8+ T cells and on blood CD4+ T cells. Controls were healthy donors (matched for age and sex). The authors negatively isolated CD8+ and CD4+ T cells and FACS-enriched TEMRA cells. An input of about 0.45 to 1 ug of RNA was subjected to reverse transcription using random hexamers. An immunoSEQ multiplex PCR amplified TCR beta CDR3 over 54 Vbeta and 13 Jbeta. Each CDR3 protein is one row after TCRdb ran MiXCR on the immunoSEQ multiplex PCR reads. The table includes 150,000 to 200,000 distinct CDR3 sequences, about 95% detected once. The CDR3 has 12 amino acids. Trimming cost V 4 bases and J 8 bases, with 11 bases left between them. Germline values: CDR1 SQVTM, CDR2 ANQGSEA.

The rearrangement uses TRBV29-1 and TRBJ1-4, with D perhaps matching TRBD1 (5 bases). The sample comprised CD4+ T cells from PBMCs. The source of this sequence is a human donor in good health. CDR3 nucleotides: TGCAGCGTTGGCAGGGATGGCGAAAAACTGTTTTTT. It specifies CSVGRDGEKLFF.